This T cell receptor beta chain derives from a study of CD8+ T cells in alopecia areata. The study's findings and limits: Scalp sequencing captures resident alphabeta T cells of normal skin too. Across lesional scalp, and particularly alopecia totalis/universalis, clonality surpassed that of normal scalp.

This clone was detected a few times. Antigen: not known. Isolated RNA was reverse transcribed into cDNA used as the sequencing template. Here immunoSEQ multiplex PCR was the method, and the copy in TCRdb shows in-frame clones only, minus some. The sample contains about 100,000 clones, about 60% of which appear only once. Obtained from alopecia areata patients were lesional scalp punch biopsies along with peripheral blood. The CDR3 loop spans 13 amino acids. Germline loops: CDR1 SGHTA, CDR2 FQGTGA. Trimming removed 2 bases from V and 4 bases from J, with 6 bases in between. The chain joins TRBV7-3 to TRBJ1-3; D is ambiguous. This receptor was identified in a human donor with alopecia areata. The sample consisted of NKG2D-low CD8+ T cells sorted from blood. The CDR3 loop reads CASSLLSGNTIYF. Here the CDR3 DNA reads TGTGCCAGCAGCTTACTCTCGGGAAACACCATATATTTT.